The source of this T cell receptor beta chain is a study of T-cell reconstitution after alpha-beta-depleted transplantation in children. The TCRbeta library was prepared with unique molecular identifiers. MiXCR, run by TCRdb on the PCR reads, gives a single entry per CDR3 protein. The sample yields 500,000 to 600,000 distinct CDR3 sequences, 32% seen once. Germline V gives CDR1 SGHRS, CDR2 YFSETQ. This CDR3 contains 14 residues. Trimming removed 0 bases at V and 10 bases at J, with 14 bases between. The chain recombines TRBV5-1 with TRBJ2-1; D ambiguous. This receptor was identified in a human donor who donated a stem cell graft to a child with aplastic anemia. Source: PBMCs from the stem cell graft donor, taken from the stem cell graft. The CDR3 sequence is CASSLVENFREQFF. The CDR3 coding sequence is TGCGCCAGCAGCTTGGTTGAAAACTTCCGGGAGCAGTTCTTC.